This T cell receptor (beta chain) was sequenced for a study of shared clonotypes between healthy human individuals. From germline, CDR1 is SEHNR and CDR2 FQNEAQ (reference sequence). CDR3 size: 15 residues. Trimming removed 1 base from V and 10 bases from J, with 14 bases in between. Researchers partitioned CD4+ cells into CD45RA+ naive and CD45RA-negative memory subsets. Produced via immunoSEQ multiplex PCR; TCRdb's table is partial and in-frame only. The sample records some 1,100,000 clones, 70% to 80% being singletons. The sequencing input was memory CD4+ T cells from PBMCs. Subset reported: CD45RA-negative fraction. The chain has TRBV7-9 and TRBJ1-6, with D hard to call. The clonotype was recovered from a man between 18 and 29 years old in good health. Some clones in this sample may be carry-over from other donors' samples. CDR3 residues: CASSLVTWGISPLHF. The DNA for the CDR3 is TGTGCCAGCAGCTTAGTGACTTGGGGAATCTCACCCCTCCACTTT.